This is a list of T cell receptor beta chains from one sample in a study of T-cell memory formation after mild COVID-19. TCRdb re-derived calls from the 5' RACE reads in MiXCR, one entry per CDR3 protein. The table records about 100,000 distinct CDR3 sequences, 18% of them present only once. Material for sequencing was PBMCs or a T cell subset sorted from them (not recorded which). These receptors were collected from a man between 18 and 29 years old who had mild COVID-19 (a few samples of this study predate the infection). Cell type and time point are not known. CDR3s include the opening cysteine and the closing phenylalanine or tryptophan. Each record gives: J gene, V gene, D gene, clone size, CDR3 DNA, CDR3 protein. A D gene is named only where the DNA matches it firmly. Not every row has a clone size; where given, it reads once, few, many or a size class.

>TRBJ2-1|TRBV5-1|.|.
TGCGCCAGCAGCCCCGGTCCCCGAGGGTTCTACAATGAGCAGTTCTTC
CASSPGPRGFYNEQFF
>TRBJ1-5|TRBV19|.|few
TGTGCCAGCCGGAAGGAATTTGGTCAGCCCCAGCATTTT
CASRKEFGQPQHF
>TRBJ1-1|TRBV5-1|.|once
TGCGCCAGCACCCAAGTGGGGGGTGACACTGAAGCTTTCTTT
CASTQVGGDTEAFF
>TRBJ2-5|TRBV10-3|.|.
TGTGCCATCAGGGGCTATACCCAGGAGACCCAGTACTTC
CAIRGYTQETQYF
>TRBJ1-2|TRBV5-4|.|.
TGTGCCAGCAGCCAAGGACAGACGAGATATGGCTACACCTTC
CASSQGQTRYGYTF
>TRBJ2-2|TRBV7-2|TRBD2|many
TGTGCCAGCAGCCCCGAGAGCGGGGTCACCGGGGAGCTGTTTTTT
CASSPESGVTGELFF
>TRBJ2-2|TRBV4-1|.|.
TGCGCCAGCAGCCTAGCGGCTGGCCACCCGAACACCGGGGAGCTGTTTTTT
CASSLAAGHPNTGELFF
>TRBJ1-1|TRBV18|.|many
TGTGCCAGCTCAGGAGACAAGAACACTGAAGCTTTCTTT
CASSGDKNTEAFF
>TRBJ2-3|TRBV5-1|.|few
TGCGCCAGCAGCTTGGTCCAGCCCACAGATACGCAGTATTTT
CASSLVQPTDTQYF
>TRBJ2-5|TRBV7-2|.|few
TGTGCCAGCAGCTTAGACCGGTGGCAAGAGACCCAGTACTTC
CASSLDRWQETQYF
>TRBJ2-2|TRBV7-8|.|.
TGTGCCAGCAGCTCCGGACAGAGCGCGAACACCGGGGAGCTGTTTTTT
CASSSGQSANTGELFF
>TRBJ2-1|TRBV6-6|TRBD2|.
TGTGCCAGCAGTCCGGGAGGGAATGAGCAGTTCTTC
CASSPGGNEQFF
>TRBJ2-3|TRBV20-1|.|few
TGCAGTGCCGGTCAGGGGAGTGATACGCAGTATTTT
CSAGQGSDTQYF
>TRBJ1-2|TRBV12-3/TRBV12-4|.|.
TGTGCCAGCAGTTTTCAGAGTTACTATGGCTACACCTTC
CASSFQSYYGYTF
>TRBJ2-4|TRBV9|.|few
TGTGCCAGCAGCGGCGGTGGGATAGCCAAAAACATTCAGTACTTC
CASSGGGIAKNIQYF
>TRBJ1-1|TRBV5-1|.|.
TGCGCCAGCAGCTTGGGGTGGGGGGACCACACTGAAGCTTTCTTT
CASSLGWGDHTEAFF
>TRBJ2-5|TRBV6-4|TRBD2|few
TGTGCCACCTCACCTAGCGGGGGGGCTCGAGAGACCCAGTACTTC
CATSPSGGARETQYF
>TRBJ1-2|TRBV24-1|.|.
TGTGCCACCAGTGACCAGACTGGCTATGGCTACACCTTC
CATSDQTGYGYTF
>TRBJ2-5|TRBV11-2|TRBD2|many
TGTGCCAGCAGCCAAGGGACTAGCGGCCAGACCCAGTACTTC
CASSQGTSGQTQYF
>TRBJ2-7|TRBV3-1|.|few
TGTGCCAGCAGCCATTTATCGGGGGAAAGCTCCTACGAGCAGTACTTC
CASSHLSGESSYEQYF
>TRBJ1-2|TRBV6-5|.|.
TGTGCCAGCAGAACCGTACCTAACTATGGCTACACCTTC
CASRTVPNYGYTF
>TRBJ2-3|TRBV5-1|.|.
TGCGCCAGCAGCGCCTGGGGACGGTCTAGCACAGATACGCAGTATTTT
CASSAWGRSSTDTQYF
>TRBJ2-7|TRBV4-1|TRBD1|few
TGCGCCAGCAGCCAAGATCCTGGGACAGGGGGCCACGAGCAGTACTTC
CASSQDPGTGGHEQYF
>TRBJ1-2|TRBV6-6|.|few
TGTGCCAGCAGCTCTACCTCCAGACAGGCTAACTATGGCTACACCTTC
CASSSTSRQANYGYTF
>TRBJ1-4|TRBV5-1|.|.
TGCGCCAGCAGGTTGTCGGGGCTAACGAATGAAAAACTGTTTTTT
CASRLSGLTNEKLFF
>TRBJ1-2|TRBV5-1|.|.
TGCGCCAGCAGCTTGGAGGGGCTCGGCTACACCTTC
CASSLEGLGYTF
>TRBJ2-5|TRBV5-1|TRBD1|.
TGCGCCAGCAGCCCGATGTTACGACAGGGCGCGGAGACCCAGTACTTC
CASSPMLRQGAETQYF
>TRBJ2-5|TRBV4-2|.|.
TGTGCCAGCAGCCGGGAAACTAGTATAAGGGAGACCCAGTACTTC
CASSRETSIRETQYF
>TRBJ2-6|TRBV6-2/TRBV6-3|TRBD1|.
TGTGCCAGCAGAACCCGCTACAGGGGGCCCGGCTCTGGGGCCAACGTCCTGACTTTC
CASRTRYRGPGSGANVLTF
>TRBJ2-5|TRBV7-2|.|few
TGTGCCAGCAGCTCCCCGGGGGTCTTGGAGACCCAGTACTTC
CASSSPGVLETQYF
>TRBJ2-1|TRBV10-3|TRBD2|.
TGTGCCATCAGTGAGTCGGTAAGCGGGGGCCACAATGAGCAGTTCTTC
CAISESVSGGHNEQFF
>TRBJ2-7|TRBV10-3|TRBD1|many
TGTGCCATCAGTGAGAGGGGGCTGGGCTACGAGCAGTACTTC
CAISERGLGYEQYF
>TRBJ2-5|TRBV6-2/TRBV6-3|.|.
TGTGCCAGCAGTTACGACTACCCTAGGACCCAGTACTTC
CASSYDYPRTQYF
>TRBJ1-4|TRBV5-1|.|.
TGCGCCAGCAGCTTGGGTGCCGGACGGAGTAATGAAAAACTGTTTTTT
CASSLGAGRSNEKLFF
>TRBJ2-3|TRBV20-1|TRBD2|.
TGCAGTGCCCGGCCGGGACTAGCGTTAGATACGCAGTATTTT
CSARPGLALDTQYF
>TRBJ2-1|TRBV5-4|TRBD2|few
TGTGCCAGCAGCTTGGTCAGCGGGACCCAGCCCAACGAGCAGTTCTTC
CASSLVSGTQPNEQFF
>TRBJ1-2|TRBV5-1|.|.
TGCGCCAGCAGCTCCGCAGGGGACGGGGGCTACACCTTC
CASSSAGDGGYTF
>TRBJ2-3|TRBV7-3|.|few
TGTGCCAGCAGCTCCTCCCTGGTAGATACGCAGTATTTT
CASSSSLVDTQYF
>TRBJ1-2|TRBV7-3|.|.
TGTGCCAGCAGCCCCGGACAAGGAATTGGCTACACCTTC
CASSPGQGIGYTF
>TRBJ1-5|TRBV4-2|.|.
TGTGCCAGCAGCCAAGATAATCGGCCCCAGCATTTT
CASSQDNRPQHF
>TRBJ2-7|TRBV20-1|.|many
TGCAGTGCTAGAGATAAAGCGTTGGGCGAGCAGTACTTC
CSARDKALGEQYF